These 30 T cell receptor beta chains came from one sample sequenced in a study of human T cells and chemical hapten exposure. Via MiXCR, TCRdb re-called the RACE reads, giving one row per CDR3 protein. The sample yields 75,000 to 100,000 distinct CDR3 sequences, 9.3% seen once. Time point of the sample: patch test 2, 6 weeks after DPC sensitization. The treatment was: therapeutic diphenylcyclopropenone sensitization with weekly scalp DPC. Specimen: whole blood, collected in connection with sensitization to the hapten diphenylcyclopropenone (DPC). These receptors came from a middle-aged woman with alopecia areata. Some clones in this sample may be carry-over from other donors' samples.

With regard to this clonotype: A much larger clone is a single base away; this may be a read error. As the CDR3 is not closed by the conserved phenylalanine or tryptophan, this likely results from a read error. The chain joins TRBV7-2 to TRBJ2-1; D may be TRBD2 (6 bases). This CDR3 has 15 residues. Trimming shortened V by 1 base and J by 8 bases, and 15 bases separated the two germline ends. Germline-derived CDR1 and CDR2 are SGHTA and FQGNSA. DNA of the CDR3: TGTGCCAGCAGCTTAGGCGGGGCTAGTTCCTATGAGCAGTTCTCC. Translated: CASSLGGASSYEQFS.

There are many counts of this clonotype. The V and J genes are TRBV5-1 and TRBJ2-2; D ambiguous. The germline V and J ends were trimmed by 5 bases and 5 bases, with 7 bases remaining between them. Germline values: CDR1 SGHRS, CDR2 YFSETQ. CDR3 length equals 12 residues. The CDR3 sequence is CASSHGTGELFF. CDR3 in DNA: TGCGCCAGCAGTCATGGTACCGGGGAGCTGTTTTTT.

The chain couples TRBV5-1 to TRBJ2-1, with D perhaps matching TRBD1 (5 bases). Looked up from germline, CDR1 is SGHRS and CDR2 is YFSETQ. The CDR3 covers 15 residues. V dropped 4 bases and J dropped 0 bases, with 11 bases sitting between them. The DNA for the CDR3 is TGCGCCAGCAGCCCTCAGGGCAGCTCCTACAATGAGCAGTTCTTC. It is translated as CASSPQGSSYNEQFF.

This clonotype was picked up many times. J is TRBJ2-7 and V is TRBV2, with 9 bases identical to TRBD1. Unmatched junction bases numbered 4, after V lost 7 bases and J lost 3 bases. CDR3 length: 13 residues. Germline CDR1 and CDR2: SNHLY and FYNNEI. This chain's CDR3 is CASTRQGGYEQYF. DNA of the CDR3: TGTGCCAGCACCCGACAGGGGGGCTACGAGCAGTACTTC.

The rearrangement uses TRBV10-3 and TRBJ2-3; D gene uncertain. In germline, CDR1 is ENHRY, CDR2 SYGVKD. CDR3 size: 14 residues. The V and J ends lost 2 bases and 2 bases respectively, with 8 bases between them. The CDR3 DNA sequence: TGTGCCATCAGTGAGACCCCGCCCACAGATACGCAGTATTTT. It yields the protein CAISETPPTDTQYF.

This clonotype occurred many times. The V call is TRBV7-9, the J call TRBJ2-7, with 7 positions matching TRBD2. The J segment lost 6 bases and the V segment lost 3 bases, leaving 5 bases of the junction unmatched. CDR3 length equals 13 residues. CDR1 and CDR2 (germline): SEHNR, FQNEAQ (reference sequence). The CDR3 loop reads CASSLAGVSEQYF. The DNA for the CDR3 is TGTGCCAGCAGCTTGGCGGGAGTGTCCGAGCAGTACTTC.

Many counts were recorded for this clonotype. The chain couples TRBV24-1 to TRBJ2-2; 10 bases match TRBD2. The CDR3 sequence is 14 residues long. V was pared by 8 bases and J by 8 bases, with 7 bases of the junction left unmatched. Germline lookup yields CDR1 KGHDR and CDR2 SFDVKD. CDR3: CATNPSGSEGELFF. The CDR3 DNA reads TGTGCCACCAATCCTAGCGGGAGCGAAGGGGAGCTGTTTTTT.

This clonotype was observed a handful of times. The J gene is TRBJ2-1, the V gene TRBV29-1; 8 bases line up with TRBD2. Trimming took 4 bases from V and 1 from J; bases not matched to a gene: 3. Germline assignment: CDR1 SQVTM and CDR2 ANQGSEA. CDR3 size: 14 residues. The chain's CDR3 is CSVGRGASYNEQFF. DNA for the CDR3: TGCAGCGTTGGGCGGGGGGCATCCTACAATGAGCAGTTCTTC.

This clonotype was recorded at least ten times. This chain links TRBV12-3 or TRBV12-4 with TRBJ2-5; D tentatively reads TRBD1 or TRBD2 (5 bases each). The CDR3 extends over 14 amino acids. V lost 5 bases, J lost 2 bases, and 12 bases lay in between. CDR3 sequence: CASSLGTVQETQYF. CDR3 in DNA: TGTGCCAGCAGTCTTGGGACGGTACAAGAGACCCAGTACTTC.

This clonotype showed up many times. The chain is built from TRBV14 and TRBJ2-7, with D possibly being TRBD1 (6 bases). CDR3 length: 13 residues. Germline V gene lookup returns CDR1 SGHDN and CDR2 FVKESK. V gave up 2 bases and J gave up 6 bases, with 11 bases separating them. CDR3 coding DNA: TGTGCCAGCAGCCAAAGTGACAGGCGCGAGCAGTACTTC. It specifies CASSQSDRREQYF.

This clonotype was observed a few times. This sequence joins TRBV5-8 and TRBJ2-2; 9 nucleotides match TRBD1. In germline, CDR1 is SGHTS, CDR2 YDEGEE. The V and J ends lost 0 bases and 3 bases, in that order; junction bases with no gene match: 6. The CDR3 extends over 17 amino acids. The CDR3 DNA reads TGTGCCAGCAGCTTGGCCTGGGGGACAGGGCACACCGGGGAGCTGTTTTTT. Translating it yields CASSLAWGTGHTGELFF.

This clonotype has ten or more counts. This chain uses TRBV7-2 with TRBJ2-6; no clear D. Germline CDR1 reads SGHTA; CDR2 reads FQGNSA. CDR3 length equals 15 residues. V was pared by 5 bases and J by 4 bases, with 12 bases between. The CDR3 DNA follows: TGTGCCAGCAGCCCACCCCGGTCCGGGGCCAACGTCCTGACTTTC. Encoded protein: CASSPPRSGANVLTF.

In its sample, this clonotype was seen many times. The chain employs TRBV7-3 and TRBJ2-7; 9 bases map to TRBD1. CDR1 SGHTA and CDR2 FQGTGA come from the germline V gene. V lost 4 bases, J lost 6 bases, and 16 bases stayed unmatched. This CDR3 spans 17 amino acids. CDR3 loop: CASSSSGTGPAGSEQYF. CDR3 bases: TGTGCCAGCAGCTCCTCCGGGACAGGGCCCGCGGGGTCCGAGCAGTACTTC.

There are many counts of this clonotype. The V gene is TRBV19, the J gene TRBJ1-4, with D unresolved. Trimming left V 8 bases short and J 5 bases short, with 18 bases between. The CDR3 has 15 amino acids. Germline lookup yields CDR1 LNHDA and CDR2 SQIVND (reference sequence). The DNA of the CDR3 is TGTGCCAGTCGCGGGAGGAGGGCGGCGAATGAAAAACTGTTTTTT. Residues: CASRGRRAANEKLFF.

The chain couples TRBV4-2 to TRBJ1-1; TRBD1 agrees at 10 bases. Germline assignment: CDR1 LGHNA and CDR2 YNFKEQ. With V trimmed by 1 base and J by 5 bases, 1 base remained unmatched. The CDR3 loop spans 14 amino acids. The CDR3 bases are TGTGCCAGCAGCCAAGGGGACAGGGGAACTGAAGCTTTCTTT. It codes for CASSQGDRGTEAFF.

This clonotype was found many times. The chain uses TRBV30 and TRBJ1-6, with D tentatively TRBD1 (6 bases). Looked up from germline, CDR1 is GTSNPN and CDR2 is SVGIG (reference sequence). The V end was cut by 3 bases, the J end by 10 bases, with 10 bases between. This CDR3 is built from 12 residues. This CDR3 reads CAWRAGESPLHF. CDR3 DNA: TGTGCCTGGAGGGCAGGGGAGTCACCCCTCCACTTT.

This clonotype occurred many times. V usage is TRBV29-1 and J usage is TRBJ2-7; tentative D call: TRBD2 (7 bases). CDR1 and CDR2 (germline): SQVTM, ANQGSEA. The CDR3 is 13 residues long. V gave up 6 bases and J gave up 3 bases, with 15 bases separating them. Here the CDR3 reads CSVSREGGYEQYF. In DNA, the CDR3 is TGCAGCGTGAGCAGGGAGGGGGGCTACGAGCAGTACTTC.

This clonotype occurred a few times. CDR3 DNA: TGTGCCAGCGGGACAGGGGCGTACAATGAGCAGTTCTTC. It translates to CASGTGAYNEQFF. The rearrangement uses TRBV11-1 and TRBJ2-1, with TRBD1 matching 10 bases. Losses at the gene ends were 8 bases for V and 4 bases for J; bases not matched to a gene: 2. Germline CDR1 SGHAT, CDR2 FQDESV (reference sequence). The CDR3 contains 13 residues.

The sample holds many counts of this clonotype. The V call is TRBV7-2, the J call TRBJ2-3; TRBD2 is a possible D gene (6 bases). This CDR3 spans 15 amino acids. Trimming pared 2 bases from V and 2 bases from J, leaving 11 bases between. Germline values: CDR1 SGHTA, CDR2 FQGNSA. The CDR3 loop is CASSLTGVPTDTQYF. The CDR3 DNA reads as TGTGCCAGCAGCTTAACGGGAGTCCCCACAGATACGCAGTATTTT.

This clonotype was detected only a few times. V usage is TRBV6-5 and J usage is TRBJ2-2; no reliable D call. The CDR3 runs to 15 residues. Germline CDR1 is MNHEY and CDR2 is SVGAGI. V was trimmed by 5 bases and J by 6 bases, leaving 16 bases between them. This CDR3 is CASSPSNTVAGELFF. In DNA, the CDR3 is TGTGCCAGCAGTCCCTCCAATACGGTAGCCGGGGAGCTGTTTTTT.

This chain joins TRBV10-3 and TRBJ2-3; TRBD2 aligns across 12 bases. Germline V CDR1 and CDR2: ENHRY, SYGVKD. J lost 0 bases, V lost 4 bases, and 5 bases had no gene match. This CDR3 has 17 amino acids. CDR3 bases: TGTGCCATCAGTGGGACTAGCGGGACCTCTAGCACAGATACGCAGTATTTT. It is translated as CAISGTSGTSSTDTQYF.

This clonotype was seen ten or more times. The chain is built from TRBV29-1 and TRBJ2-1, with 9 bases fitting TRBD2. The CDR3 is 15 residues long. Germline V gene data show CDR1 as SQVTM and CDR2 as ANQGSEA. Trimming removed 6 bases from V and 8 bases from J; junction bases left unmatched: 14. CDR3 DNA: TGCAGCGTGACCCAAAGGCTAGCGGGAATCGATGAGCAGTTCTTC. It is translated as CSVTQRLAGIDEQFF.

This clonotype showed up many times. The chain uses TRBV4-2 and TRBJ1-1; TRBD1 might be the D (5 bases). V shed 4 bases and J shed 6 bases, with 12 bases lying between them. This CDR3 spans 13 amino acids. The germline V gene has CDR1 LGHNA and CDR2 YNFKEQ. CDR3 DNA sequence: TGTGCCAGCAGCCTTACTGGGGGTTCTGAAGCTTTCTTT. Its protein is CASSLTGGSEAFF.

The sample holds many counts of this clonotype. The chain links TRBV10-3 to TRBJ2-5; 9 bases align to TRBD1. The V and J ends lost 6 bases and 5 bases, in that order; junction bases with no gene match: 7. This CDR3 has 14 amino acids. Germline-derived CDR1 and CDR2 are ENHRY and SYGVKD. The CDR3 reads CAIRGTGGPETQYF. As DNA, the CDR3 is TGTGCCATCAGAGGAACAGGGGGCCCGGAGACCCAGTACTTC.

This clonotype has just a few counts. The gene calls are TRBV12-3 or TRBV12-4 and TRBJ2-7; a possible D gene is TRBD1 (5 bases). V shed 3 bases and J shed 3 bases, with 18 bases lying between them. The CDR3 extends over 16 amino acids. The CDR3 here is CASSLGQGRKNYEQYF. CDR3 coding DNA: TGTGCCAGCAGTTTGGGGCAGGGCAGAAAAAACTACGAGCAGTACTTC.

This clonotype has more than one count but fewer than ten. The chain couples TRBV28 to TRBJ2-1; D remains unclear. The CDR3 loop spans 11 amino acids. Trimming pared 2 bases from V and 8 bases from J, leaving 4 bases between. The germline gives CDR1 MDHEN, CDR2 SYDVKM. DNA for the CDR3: TGTGCCAGCAGTTTAACGTATGAGCAGTTCTTC. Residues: CASSLTYEQFF.

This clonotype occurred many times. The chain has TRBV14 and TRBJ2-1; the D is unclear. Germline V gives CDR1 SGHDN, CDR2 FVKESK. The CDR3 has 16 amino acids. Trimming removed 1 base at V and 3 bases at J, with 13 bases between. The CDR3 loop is CASSQGLFRFYNEQFF. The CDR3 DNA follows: TGTGCCAGCAGCCAAGGTTTGTTCAGGTTCTACAATGAGCAGTTCTTC.

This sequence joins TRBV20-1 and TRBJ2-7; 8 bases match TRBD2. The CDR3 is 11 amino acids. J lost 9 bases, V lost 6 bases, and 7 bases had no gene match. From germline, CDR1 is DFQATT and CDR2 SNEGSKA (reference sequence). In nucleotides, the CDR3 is TGCAGTGCGCTTCTAGCGGGCGGGCAGTACTTC. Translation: CSALLAGGQYF.

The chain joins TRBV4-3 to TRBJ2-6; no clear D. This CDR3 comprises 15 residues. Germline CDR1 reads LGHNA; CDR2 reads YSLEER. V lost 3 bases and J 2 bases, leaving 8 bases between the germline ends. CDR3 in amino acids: CASSQTPAGANVLTF. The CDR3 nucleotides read TGCGCCAGCAGCCAGACACCCGCTGGGGCCAACGTCCTGACTTTC.

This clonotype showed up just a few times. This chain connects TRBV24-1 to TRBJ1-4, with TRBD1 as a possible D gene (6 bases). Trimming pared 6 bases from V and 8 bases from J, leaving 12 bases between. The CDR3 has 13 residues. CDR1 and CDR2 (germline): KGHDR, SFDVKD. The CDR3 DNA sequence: TGTGCCACCAGTCAGGGGACAAGAGAAAAACTGTTTTTT. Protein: CATSQGTREKLFF.